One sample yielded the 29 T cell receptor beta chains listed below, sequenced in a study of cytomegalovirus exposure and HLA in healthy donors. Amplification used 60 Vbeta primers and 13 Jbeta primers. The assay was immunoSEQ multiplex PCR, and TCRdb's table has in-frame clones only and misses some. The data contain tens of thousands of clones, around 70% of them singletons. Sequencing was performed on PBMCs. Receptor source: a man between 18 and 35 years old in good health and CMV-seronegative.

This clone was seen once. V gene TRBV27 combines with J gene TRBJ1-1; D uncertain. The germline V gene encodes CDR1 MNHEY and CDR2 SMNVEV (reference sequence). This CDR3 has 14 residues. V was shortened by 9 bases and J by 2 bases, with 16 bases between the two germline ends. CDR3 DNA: TGTGCCAGTGGTTCACAGCCTTCTAACACTGAAGCTTTCTTT. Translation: CASGSQPSNTEAFF.

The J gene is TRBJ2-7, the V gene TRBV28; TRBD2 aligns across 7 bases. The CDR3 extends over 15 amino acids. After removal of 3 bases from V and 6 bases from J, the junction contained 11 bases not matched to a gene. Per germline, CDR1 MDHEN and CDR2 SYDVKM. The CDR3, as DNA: TGTGCCAGCAGTTTCGAACCGCGGGGGTACAGCGAGCAGTACTTC. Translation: CASSFEPRGYSEQYF.

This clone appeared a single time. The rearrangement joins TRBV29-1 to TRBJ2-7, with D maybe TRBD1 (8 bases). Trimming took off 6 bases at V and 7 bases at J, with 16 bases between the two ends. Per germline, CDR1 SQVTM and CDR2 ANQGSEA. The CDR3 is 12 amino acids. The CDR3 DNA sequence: TGCAGCGTCGGACAGGGACTATATGAGCAGTACTTC. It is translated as CSVGQGLYEQYF.

The CDR3 reads CASLSNARTNQPQHF. The CDR3 DNA reads as TGTGCCAGCCTCTCCAACGCAAGGACAAATCAGCCCCAGCATTTT. The J gene is TRBJ1-5, the V gene TRBV28; TRBD1 might be the D (5 bases). The CDR3 is 15 amino acids. V was clipped by 8 bases and J by 4 bases, with 18 bases between them. The germline gives CDR1 MDHEN, CDR2 SYDVKM.

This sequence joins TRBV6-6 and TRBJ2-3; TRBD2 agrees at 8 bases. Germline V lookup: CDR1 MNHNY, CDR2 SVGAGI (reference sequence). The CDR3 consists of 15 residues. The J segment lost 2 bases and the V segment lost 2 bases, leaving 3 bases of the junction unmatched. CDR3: CASSYLAGFTDTQYF. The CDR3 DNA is TGTGCCAGCAGTTACCTAGCGGGTTTCACAGATACGCAGTATTTT.

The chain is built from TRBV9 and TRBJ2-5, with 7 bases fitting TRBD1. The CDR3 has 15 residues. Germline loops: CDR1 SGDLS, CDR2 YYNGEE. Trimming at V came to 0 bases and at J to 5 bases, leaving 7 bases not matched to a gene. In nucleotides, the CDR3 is TGTGCCAGCAGCGTAGAAGTGACAGGGTCGGAGACCCAGTACTTC. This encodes CASSVEVTGSETQYF. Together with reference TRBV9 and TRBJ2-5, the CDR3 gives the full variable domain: DSGVTQTPKHLITATGQRVTLRCSPRSGDLSVYWYQQSLDQGLQFLIQYYNGEERAKGNILERFSAQQFPDLHSELNLSSLELGDSALYFCASSVEVTGSETQYFGPGTRLLVL.

CDR3 protein: CASASQYEQYF. As DNA, the CDR3 is TGTGCCAGCGCGTCACAGTACGAGCAGTACTTC. V usage is TRBV2 and J usage is TRBJ2-7; D not certain. Germline assignment: CDR1 SNHLY and CDR2 FYNNEI. This CDR3 contains 11 residues. Trimming removed 8 bases at V and 4 bases at J, with 9 bases between.

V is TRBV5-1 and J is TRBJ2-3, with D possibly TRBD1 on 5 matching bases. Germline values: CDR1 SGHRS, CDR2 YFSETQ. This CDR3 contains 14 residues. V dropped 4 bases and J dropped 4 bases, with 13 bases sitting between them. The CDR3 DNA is TGCGCCAGCAGCCGGACACATGGCGCAGATACGCAGTATTTT. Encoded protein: CASSRTHGADTQYF.

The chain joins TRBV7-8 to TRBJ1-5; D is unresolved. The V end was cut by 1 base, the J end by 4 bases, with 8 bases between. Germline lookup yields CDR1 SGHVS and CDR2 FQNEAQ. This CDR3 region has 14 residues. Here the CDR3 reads CASSLVQTNQPQHF. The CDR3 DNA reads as TGTGCCAGCAGCTTAGTCCAGACTAATCAGCCCCAGCATTTT.

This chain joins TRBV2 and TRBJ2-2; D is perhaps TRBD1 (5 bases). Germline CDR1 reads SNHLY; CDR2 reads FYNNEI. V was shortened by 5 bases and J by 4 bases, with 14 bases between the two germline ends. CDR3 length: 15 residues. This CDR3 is CASSKGQDRTGELFF. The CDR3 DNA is TGTGCCAGCAGTAAGGGGCAGGACCGCACCGGGGAGCTGTTTTTT.

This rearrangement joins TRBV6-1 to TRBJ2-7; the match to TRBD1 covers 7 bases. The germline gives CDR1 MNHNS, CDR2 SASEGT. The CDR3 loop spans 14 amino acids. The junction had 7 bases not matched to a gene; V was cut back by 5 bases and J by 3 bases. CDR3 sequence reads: CASSPGTAYYEQYF. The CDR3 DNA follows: TGTGCCAGCAGTCCCGGGACAGCCTACTACGAGCAGTACTTC.

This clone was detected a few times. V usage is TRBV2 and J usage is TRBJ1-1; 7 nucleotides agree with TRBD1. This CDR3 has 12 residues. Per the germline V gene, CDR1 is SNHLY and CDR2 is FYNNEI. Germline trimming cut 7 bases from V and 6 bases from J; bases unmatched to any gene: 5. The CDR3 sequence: CASKGGRPEAFF. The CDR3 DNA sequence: TGTGCCAGCAAAGGGGGCCGGCCTGAAGCTTTCTTT.

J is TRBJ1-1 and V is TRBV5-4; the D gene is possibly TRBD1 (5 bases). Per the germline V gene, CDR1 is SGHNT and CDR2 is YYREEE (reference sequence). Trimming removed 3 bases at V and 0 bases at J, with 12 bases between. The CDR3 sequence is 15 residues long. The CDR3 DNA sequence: TGTGCCAGCAGCTGGGACTTAGGTATGAACACTGAAGCTTTCTTT. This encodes CASSWDLGMNTEAFF.

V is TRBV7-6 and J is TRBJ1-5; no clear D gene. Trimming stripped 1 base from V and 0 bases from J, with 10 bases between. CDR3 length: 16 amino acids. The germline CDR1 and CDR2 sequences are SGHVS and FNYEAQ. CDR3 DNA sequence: TGTGCCAGCAGCTTAGGGTCTTTGGCTAGCAATCAGCCCCAGCATTTT. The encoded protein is CASSLGSLASNQPQHF.

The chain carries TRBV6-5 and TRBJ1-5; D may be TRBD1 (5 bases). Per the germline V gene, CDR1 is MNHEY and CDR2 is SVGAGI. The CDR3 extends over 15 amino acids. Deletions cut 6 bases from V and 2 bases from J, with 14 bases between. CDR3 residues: CASRALGPGNQPQHF. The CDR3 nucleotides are TGTGCCAGCAGGGCCCTGGGGCCCGGCAATCAGCCCCAGCATTTT.

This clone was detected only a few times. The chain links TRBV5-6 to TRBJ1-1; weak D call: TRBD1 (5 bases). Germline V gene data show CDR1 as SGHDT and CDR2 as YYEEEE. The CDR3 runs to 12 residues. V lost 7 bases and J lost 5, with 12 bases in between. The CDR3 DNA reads TGTGCCAGCGCTAGGGGTTTGACTGAAGCTTTCTTT. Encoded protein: CASARGLTEAFF.

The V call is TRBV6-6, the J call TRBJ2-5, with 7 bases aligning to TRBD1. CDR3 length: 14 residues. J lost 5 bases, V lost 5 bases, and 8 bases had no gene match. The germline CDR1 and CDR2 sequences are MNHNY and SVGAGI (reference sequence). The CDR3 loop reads CASSRNKGAETQYF. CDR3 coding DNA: TGTGCCAGCAGTCGCAACAAGGGGGCCGAGACCCAGTACTTC.

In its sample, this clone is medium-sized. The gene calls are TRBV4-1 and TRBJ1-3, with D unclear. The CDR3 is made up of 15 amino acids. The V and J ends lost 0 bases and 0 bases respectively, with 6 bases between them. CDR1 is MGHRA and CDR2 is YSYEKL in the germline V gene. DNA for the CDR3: TGCGCCAGCAGCCAAGAACAGATCTCTGGAAACACCATATATTTT. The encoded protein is CASSQEQISGNTIYF.

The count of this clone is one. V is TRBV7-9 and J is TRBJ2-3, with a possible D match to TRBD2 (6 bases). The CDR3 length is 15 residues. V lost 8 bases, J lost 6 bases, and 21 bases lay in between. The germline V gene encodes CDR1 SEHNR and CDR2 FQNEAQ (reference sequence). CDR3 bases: TGTGCCAGCGGAAGGCGGAGGGATGCGACGGATACGCAGTATTTT. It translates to CASGRRRDATDTQYF.

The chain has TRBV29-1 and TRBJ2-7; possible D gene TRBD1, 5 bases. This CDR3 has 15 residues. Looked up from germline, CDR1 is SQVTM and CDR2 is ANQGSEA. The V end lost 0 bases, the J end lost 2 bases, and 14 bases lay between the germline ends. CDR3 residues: CSVEDLGAAAYEQYF. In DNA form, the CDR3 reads TGCAGCGTTGAAGATCTTGGGGCGGCGGCCTACGAGCAGTACTTC.

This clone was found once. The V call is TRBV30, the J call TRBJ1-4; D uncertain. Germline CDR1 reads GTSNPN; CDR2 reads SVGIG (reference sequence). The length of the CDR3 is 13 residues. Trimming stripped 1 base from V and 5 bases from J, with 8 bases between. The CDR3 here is CAWSDNQNEKLFF. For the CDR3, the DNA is TGTGCCTGGAGTGACAACCAAAATGAAAAACTGTTTTTT. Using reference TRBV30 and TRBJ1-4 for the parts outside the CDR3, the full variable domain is SQTIHQWPATLVQPVGSPLSLECTVEGTSNPNLYWYRQAAGRGLQLLFYSVGIGQISSEVPQNLSASRPQDRQFILSSKKLLLSDSGFYLCAWSDNQNEKLFFGSGTQLSVL.

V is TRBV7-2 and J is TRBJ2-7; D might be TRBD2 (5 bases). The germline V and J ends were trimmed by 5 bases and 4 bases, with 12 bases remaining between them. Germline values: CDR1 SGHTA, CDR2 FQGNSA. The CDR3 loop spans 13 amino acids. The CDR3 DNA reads TGTGCCAGCAGCACACTAGGGTGGTACGAGCAGTACTTC. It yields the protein CASSTLGWYEQYF.

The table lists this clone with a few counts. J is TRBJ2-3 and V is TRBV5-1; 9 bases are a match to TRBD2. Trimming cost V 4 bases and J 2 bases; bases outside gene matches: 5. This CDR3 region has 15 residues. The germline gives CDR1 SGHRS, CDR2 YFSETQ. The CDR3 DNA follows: TGCGCCAGCAGCCTAGCGGGACCATCCACAGATACGCAGTATTTT. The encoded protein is CASSLAGPSTDTQYF.

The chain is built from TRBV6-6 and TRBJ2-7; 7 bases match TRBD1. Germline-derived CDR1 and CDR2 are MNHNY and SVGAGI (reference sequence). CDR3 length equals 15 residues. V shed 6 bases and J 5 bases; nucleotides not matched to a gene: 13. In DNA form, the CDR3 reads TGTGCCAGCAGGATAGGACAGGAAGGGTACCACGAGCAGTACTTC. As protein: CASRIGQEGYHEQYF.

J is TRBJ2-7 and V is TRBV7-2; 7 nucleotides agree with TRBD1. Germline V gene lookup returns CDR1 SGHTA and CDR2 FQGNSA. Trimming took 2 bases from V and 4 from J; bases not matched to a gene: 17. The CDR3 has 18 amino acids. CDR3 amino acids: CASSLSSRWDSVRYEQYF. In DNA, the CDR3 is TGTGCCAGCAGCTTATCATCTCGTTGGGACAGTGTTAGGTACGAGCAGTACTTC.

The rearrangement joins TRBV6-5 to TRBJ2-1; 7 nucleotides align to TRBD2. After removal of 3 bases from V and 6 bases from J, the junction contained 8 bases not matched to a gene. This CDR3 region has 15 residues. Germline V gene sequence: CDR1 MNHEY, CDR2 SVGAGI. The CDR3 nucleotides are TGTGCCAGCAGTTATATTGGCGGGAGACTCAATGAGCAGTTCTTC. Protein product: CASSYIGGRLNEQFF.

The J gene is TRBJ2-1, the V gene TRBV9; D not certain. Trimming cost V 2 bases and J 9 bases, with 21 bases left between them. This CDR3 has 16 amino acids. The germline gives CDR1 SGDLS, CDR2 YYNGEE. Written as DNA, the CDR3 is TGTGCCAGCAGCGTCTGGCCGGGTATGTTTTCCGGTGAGCAGTTCTTC. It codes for CASSVWPGMFSGEQFF.

CDR3 DNA: TGTGCCAGCAGTCCGGGACAGCGACCCTCCTACGAGCAGTACTTC. This encodes CASSPGQRPSYEQYF. This chain joins TRBV6-5 and TRBJ2-7; 7 nucleotides align to TRBD1. V lost 5 bases, J lost 0 bases, and 7 bases stayed unmatched. The CDR3 runs to 15 residues. The germline gives CDR1 MNHEY, CDR2 SVGAGI.

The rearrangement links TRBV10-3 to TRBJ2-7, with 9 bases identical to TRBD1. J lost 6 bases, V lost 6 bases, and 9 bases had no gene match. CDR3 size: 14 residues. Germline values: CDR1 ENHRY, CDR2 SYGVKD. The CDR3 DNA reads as TGTGCCATCAGCAAGGACAGGGGAAGTGCCGAGCAGTACTTC. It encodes CAISKDRGSAEQYF.